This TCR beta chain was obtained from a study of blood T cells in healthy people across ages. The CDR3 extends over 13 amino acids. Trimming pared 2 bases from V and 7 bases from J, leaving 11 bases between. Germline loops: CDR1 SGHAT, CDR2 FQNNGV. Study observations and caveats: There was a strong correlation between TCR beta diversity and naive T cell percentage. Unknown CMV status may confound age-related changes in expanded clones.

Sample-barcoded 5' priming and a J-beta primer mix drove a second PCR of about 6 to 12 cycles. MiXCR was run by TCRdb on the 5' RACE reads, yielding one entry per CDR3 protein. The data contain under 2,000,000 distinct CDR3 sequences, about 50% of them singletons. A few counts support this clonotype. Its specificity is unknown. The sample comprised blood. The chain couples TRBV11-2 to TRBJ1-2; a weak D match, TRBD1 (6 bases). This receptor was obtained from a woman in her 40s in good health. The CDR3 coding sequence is TGTGCCAGCAGCTTAACAGGGATAGGTGGCTACACCTTC. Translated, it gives CASSLTGIGGYTF.